The clone carrying this T cell receptor (beta chain) rates as medium-sized. The source of the sample is a study of post-analysis software for immune sequencing data. Each TCR beta cDNA library carried unique molecular identifiers. MiXCR was run by TCRdb on the PCR reads, yielding one entry per CDR3 protein. The top ten hold around an eighth of the sample, which has some 450,000 distinct CDR3 sequences, under 55% seen once. The source of this sequence is a girl between 10 and 17 years old with multiple sclerosis. Sequencing input: blood.

The CDR3 reads CASSLGSPYEQYF. The CDR3 nucleotides read TGTGCCAGCAGTTTGGGCAGCCCCTACGAGCAGTACTTC. The chain uses TRBV27 and TRBJ2-7; D is undetermined. Germline V gene lookup returns CDR1 MNHEY and CDR2 SMNVEV (reference sequence). This CDR3 contains 13 residues. V lost 3 bases and J 2 bases, leaving 8 bases between the germline ends.